This TCR beta chain was captured by sequencing in a study of human T cells and chemical hapten exposure (dated by TCRdb to about 2021). A note on the overall study: For sensitization, 2% DPC in acetone was applied to an approximately 2 cm by approximately 2 cm area of upper inner arm skin. Throughout the approximately 24-week study period, patients were also given weekly therapeutic DPC doses on the scalp. Patch testing was done on the upper back using Finn chambers containing 0.01% DPC, and results were scored after 6 days according to International Contact Dermatitis Research Group standards. Alopecia areata with under or over 50% scalp involvement, alopecia totalis and alopecia universalis were represented in the patient cohort, which was mostly female. Libraries were pooled for sequencing, and variation in per-sample TCR yields was attributed mainly to small differences in library volumes within the pool. In alopecia patients, the study followed how the peripheral blood TCR repertoire changed in vivo over primary and secondary sensitization to diphenylcyclopropenone (DPC), a hapten. Blood was sampled from patients pre-sensitization (week 0) and at 2, 6 and about 24 weeks after DPC sensitization. For TCR sequencing, blood came from 25 to 35 alopecia patients at anywhere from one to four time points (pre-sensitization, 2, 6 and 24 weeks). On the study overall, not on this receptor specifically: DPC sensitization did not change the number of TCRs with a frequency above 1 in 1000, and there was no evidence of changes in global repertoire structure. The number of PT1 expanded TCRs positively correlated with patch test score, significant at thresholds 8, 16 and 32 but not 4. All patients had alopecia, a presumed autoimmune disease, so their immune response might differ from that of healthy individuals. Significantly more large CDR3 similarity clusters were formed by expanded TCRs than by pre-sensitization or healthy control sets, consistent with antigen-driven responses. After repeated subsampling, changes were observed in the strength of the expansion versus patch-test correlation and in the threshold at which the correlation became significant.

The junction shows trimming of 3 bases on V and 3 bases on J, and the gene matches do not reach 4 bases of it. The CDR3 numbers 15 residues from cysteine through phenylalanine. This entry keeps only the CDR3 DNA: 45 bases, framed from base 1. Per the germline V gene (reference sequence), MNHEY is the CDR1 and SMNVEV is the CDR2. This sample's time point label indicates: pre-sensitization, week 0. The intended sense of this specimen's treatment or condition label: therapeutic diphenylcyclopropenone sensitization with weekly scalp DPC. Blood at each patch-test visit was drawn before the patch test was applied. Patients were considered eligible if aged 18 to 70, diagnosed with alopecia and deemed suitable for DPC therapy, and patients were excluded if pregnant. Unfractionated whole blood was collected in Tempus Blood RNA tubes, and total RNA was extracted from that blood. This clonotype was seen a handful of times. The specificity of this receptor is unknown. No quality values exist for individual bases; no much larger clone is one base distant.

Library method: RACE. The sequencing machine was a NextSeq 500. Library preparation attached unique molecular identifiers to individual cDNA molecules for quantitative, reproducible TCR counting. For every blood RNA sample, sequencing covered both the TCR alpha and TCR beta chains. Regarding the original processing steps: Samples had a median of approximately 96,000 TCRs, with a range from roughly 20,000 to 690,600. V, J and CDR3 annotation of the TCR reads was performed with the Decombinator software suite. Every sample was subsampled to the same number of TCRs (28,000) for the PS versus PT1 abundance plots. Expanded TCRs were defined as absent before sensitization and observed at least eight times at the 2-week time point. The public reads were run again by TCRdb, first through fastp at Q25 and then through MiXCR, and only productive beta chains were kept. For every CDR3 protein sequence, its rows merge into one entry that carries the most common genes and DNA. The V and J calls were determined by TCRdb, not by the authors. This sample holds 350,000 to 400,000 distinct CDR3 sequences; 5.1% were observed only once. The ten most abundant clones make up 2% to 3% of the sample.

The TCR sequence derives from a woman in her forties or fifties with alopecia areata. Some clones in this sample may be carry-over from other donors' samples. The V and J genes are TRBV27 and TRBJ2-5, and 10 bases in between align with TRBD2. Specimen: whole blood, collected in connection with sensitization to the hapten diphenylcyclopropenone (DPC). The DNA is TGTGCCAGCAGTTTCCTAGCGGGAGTCAAAGAGACCCAGTACTTC. Translated, this gives CASSFLAGVKETQYF.